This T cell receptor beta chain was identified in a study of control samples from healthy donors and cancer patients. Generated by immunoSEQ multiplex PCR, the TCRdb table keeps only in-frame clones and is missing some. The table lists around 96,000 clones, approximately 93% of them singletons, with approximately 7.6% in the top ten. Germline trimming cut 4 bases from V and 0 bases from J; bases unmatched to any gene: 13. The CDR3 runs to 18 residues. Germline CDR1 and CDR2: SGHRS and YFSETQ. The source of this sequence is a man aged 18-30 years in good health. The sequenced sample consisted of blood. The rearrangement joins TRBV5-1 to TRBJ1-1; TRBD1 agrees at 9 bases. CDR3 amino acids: CASSPLGQGIPMNTEAFF. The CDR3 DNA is TGCGCCAGCAGCCCCCTGGGACAGGGAATCCCGATGAACACTGAAGCTTTCTTT.